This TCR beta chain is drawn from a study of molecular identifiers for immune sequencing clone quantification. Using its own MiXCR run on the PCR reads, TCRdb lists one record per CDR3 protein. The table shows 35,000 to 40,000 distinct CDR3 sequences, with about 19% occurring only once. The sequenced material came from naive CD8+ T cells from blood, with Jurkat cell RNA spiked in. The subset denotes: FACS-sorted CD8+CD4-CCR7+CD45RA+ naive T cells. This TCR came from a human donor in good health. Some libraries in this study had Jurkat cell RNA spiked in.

The CDR3 region has the DNA TGTGCCAGCAGCCTCCCGGAGGGACGGGAGACCCAGTACTTC. This translates into CASSLPEGRETQYF. The chain combines TRBV3-1 with TRBJ2-5, with TRBD2 as a possible D gene (6 bases). Germline V gene sequence: CDR1 LGHDT, CDR2 YNNKEL (reference sequence). The CDR3 extends over 14 amino acids. V lost 4 bases and J 5 bases, leaving 14 bases between the germline ends.